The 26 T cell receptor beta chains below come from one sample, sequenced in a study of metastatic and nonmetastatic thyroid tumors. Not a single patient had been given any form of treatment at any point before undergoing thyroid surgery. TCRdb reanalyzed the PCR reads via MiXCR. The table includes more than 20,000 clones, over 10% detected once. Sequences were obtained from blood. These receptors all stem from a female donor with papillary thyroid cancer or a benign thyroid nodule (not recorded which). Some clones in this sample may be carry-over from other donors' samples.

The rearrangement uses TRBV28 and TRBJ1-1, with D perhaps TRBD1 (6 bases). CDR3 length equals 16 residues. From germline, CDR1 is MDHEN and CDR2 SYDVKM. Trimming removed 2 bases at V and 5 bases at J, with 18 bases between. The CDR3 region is CASSLRGRGRRTEAFF. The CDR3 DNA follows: TGTGCCAGCAGTTTACGTGGCAGGGGTAGGAGAACTGAAGCTTTCTTT.

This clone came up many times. CDR3 bases: TGTGCCAGCAGCTCGCCCCACAGCGCCGTTTTGGGGGAGCTGTTTTTT. This translates into CASSSPHSAVLGELFF. The chain has TRBV11-2 and TRBJ2-2; no definite D call. Germline V gene lookup returns CDR1 SGHAT and CDR2 FQNNGV. The CDR3 runs to 16 residues. The V and J ends lost 4 bases and 8 bases respectively, with 20 bases between them.

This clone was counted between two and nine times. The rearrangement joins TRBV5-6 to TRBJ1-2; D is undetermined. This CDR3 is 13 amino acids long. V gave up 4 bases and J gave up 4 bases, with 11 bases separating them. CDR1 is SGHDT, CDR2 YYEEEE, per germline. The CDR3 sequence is CASSLSGVYGYTF. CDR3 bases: TGTGCCAGCAGCCTGTCGGGAGTCTATGGCTACACCTTC.

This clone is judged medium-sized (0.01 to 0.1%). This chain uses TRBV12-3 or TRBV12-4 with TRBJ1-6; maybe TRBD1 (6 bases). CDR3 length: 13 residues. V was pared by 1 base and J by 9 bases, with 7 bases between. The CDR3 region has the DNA TGTGCCAGCAGTTTAGACAGGGCTTCACCCCTCCACTTT. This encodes CASSLDRASPLHF.

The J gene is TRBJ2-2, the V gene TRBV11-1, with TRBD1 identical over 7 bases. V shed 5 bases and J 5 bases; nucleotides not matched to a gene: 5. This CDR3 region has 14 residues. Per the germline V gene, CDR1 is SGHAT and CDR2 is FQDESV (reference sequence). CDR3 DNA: TGTGCCAGCAGCCGACAGGGTGGAACCGGGGAGCTGTTTTTT. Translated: CASSRQGGTGELFF.

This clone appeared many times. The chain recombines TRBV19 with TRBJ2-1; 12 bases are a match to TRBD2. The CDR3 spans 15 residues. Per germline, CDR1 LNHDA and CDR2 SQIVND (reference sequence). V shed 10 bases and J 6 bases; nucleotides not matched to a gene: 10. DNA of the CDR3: TGTGCCACCATCCCCCCTAGCGGGAGGGCCAATGAGCAGTTCTTC. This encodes CATIPPSGRANEQFF.

The CDR3 DNA follows: TGTGCCAGCAGTTTATCTTTGGGACAGGGCCCTCAGCCCCAGCATTTT. This gives the protein CASSLSLGQGPQPQHF. V usage is TRBV12-3 or TRBV12-4 and J usage is TRBJ1-5; 9 bases map to TRBD1. This CDR3 is built from 16 residues. The V segment lost 2 bases and the J segment 6 bases; nucleotides outside the gene matches: 8.

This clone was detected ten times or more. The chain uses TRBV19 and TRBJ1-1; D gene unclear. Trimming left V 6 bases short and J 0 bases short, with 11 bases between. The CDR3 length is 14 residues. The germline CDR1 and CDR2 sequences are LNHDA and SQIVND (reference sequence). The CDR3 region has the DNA TGTGCCAGTAGCTTACAGAACCTGAACACTGAAGCTTTCTTT. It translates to CASSLQNLNTEAFF.

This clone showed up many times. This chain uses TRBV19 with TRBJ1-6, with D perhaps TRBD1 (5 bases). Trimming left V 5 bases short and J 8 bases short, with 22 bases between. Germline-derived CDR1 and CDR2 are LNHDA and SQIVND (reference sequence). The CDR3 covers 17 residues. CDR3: CASSSPPRDVFYSPLHF. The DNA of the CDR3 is TGTGCCAGTAGTTCCCCCCCCCGGGACGTCTTTTATTCACCCCTCCACTTT.

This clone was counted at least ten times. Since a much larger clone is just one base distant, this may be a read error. This CDR3 is CASSSAGELFF. CDR3 DNA sequence: TGTGCCAGCAGTTCCGCCGGGGAGCTGTTTTTT. The chain has TRBV12-3 or TRBV12-4 and TRBJ2-2; D is ambiguous. The CDR3 runs to 11 residues. V was pared by 4 bases and J by 6 bases, with 3 bases between.

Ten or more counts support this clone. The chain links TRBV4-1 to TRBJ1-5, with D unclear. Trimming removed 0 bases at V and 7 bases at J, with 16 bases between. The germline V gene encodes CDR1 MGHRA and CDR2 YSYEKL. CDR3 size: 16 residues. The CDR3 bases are TGCGCCAGCAGCCAAGATTGGGCTTTTGGAGAGCAGCCCCAGCATTTT. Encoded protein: CASSQDWAFGEQPQHF.

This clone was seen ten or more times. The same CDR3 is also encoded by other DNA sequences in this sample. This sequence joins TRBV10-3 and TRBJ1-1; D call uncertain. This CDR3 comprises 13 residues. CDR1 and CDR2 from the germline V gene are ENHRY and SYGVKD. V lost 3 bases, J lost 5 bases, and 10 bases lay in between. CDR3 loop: CAISDRGITEAFF. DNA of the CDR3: TGTGCCATCAGTGATCGGGGAATTACTGAAGCTTTCTTT.

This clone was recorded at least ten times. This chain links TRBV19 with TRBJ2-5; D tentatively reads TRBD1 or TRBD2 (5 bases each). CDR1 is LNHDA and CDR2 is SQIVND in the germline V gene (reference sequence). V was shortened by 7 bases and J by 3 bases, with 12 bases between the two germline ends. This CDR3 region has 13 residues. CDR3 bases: TGTGCCAGTAACGCAGGGAGTGAAGAGACCCAGTACTTC. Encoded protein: CASNAGSEETQYF.

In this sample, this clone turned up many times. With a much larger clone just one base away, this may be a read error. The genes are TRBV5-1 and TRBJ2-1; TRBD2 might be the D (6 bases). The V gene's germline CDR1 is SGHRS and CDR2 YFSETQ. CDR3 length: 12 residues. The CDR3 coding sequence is TGCGCCAGCAGCGTCGGGAGTCATGAGCAGTCCTTC. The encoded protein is CASSVGSHEQSF.

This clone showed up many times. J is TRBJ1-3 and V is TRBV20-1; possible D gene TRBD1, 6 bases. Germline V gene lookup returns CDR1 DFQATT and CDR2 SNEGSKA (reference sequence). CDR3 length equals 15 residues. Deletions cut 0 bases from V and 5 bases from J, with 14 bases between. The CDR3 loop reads CSARDGRGARNTIYF. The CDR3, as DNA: TGCAGTGCTAGAGATGGGAGGGGGGCGCGAAACACCATATATTTT.

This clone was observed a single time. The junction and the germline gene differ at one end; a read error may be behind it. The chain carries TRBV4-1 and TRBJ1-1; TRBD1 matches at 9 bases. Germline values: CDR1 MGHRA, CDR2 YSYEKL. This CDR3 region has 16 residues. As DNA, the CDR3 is TGCTCCAGCAGCCCGTCTCTCGGGACAGGGAGCACTGAAGCTTTCTTT. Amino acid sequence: CSSSPSLGTGSTEAFF.

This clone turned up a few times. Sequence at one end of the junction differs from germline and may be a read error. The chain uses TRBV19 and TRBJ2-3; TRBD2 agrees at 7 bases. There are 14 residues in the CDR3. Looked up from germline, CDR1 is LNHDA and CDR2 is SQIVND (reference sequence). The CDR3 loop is CASKAGVDADAQYF. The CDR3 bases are TGTGCCAGTAAGGCGGGGGTGGACGCAGATGCGCAGTATTTT.

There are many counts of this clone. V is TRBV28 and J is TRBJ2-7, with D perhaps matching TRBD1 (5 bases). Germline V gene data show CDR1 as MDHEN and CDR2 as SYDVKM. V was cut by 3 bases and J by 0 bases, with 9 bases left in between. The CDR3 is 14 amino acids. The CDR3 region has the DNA TGTGCCAGCAGTTTGATAGGGGCCTCCTACGAGCAGTACTTC. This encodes CASSLIGASYEQYF.

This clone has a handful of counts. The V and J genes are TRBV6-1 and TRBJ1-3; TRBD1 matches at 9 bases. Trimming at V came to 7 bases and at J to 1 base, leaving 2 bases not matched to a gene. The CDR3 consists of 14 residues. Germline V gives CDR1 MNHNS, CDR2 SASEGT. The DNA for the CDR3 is TGTGCCAGCACAGACAGGGGGTCTGGAAACACCATATATTTT. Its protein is CASTDRGSGNTIYF.

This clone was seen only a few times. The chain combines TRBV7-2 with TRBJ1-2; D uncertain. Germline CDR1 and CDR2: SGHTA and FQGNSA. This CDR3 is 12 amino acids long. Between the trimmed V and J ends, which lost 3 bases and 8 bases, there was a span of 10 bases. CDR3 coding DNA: TGTGCCAGCAGCTTTATAGGGTACGGCTACACCTTC. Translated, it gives CASSFIGYGYTF.

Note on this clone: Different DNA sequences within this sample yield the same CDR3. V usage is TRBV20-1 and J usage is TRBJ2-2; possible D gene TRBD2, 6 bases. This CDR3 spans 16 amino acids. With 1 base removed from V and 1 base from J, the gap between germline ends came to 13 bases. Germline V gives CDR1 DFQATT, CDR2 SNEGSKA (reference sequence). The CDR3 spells CSARVPWRENTGELFF. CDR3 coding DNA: TGCAGTGCTAGAGTTCCATGGAGGGAGAACACCGGGGAGCTGTTTTTT.

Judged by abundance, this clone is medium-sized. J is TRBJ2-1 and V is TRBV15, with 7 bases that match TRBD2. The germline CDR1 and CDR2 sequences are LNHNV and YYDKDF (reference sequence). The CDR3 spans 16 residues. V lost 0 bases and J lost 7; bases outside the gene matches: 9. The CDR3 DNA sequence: TGTGCCACCAGCAGAGACGGTGGCGGGAGCTGGAATGAGCAGTTCTTC. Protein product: CATSRDGGGSWNEQFF.

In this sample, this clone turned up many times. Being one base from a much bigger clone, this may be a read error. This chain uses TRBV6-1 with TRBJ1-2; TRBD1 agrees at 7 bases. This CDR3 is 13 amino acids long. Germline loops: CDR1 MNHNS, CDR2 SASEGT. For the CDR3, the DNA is TGTGCCAGCAGTACACAGGGGTACTATGGCCACACCTTC. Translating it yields CASSTQGYYGHTF.

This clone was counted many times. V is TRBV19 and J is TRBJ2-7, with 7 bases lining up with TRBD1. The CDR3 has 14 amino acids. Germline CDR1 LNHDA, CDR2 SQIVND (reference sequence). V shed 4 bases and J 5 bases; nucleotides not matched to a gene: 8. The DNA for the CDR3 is TGTGCCAGTAGTAAAAAGGGGGCGGTCAACGAGCAGTACTTC. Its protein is CASSKKGAVNEQYF.

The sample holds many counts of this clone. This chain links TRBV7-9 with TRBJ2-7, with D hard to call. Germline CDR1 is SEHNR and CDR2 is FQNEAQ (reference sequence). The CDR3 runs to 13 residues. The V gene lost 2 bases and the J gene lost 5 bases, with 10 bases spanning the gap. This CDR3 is CASSLISLNEQYF. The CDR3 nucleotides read TGTGCCAGCAGCTTAATTAGTCTGAACGAGCAGTACTTC.

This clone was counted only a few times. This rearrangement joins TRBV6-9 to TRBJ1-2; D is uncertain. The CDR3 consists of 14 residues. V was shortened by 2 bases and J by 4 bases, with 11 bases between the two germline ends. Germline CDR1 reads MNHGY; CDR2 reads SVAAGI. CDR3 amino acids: CASSYMGCSYGYTF. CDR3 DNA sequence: TGTGCCAGCAGTTATATGGGGTGTTCCTATGGCTACACCTTC.